This T cell receptor (gamma chain) derives from a study of gamma-delta chains in newborns, infants, children. Study in general: Innate gammadelta T cells reportedly expand polyclonally right after birth, driven by microbial exposure, per the title.

The CDR3 covers 19 residues. Trimming at V came to 0 bases and at J to 7 bases, leaving 12 bases not matched to a gene. Germline-derived CDR1 and CDR2 are GITISATS and ISYDGTV (reference sequence). With CATT, TCRdb re-called clones from the reads. Among around 1,700 gamma-chain clones listed, around 68% were seen once. V gene TRGV9 combines with J gene TRGJP. TCRdb gives no J gene; it was assigned here by matching the DNA to germline. This receptor was identified in a child who was a newborn, infant or young child, either healthy, febrile or measles-vaccinated (not recorded which). Sequenced input: blood. The CDR3 here is CALWEVRGGWELGKKIKVF. CDR3 in DNA: TGTGCCTTGTGGGAGGTGAGGGGTGGATGGGAGTTGGGCAAAAAAATCAAGGTATTT.